This T cell receptor beta chain originates from a study of cytomegalovirus exposure and HLA in healthy donors. 60 Vbeta and 13 Jbeta primers were used in PCR. Sequenced by immunoSEQ multiplex PCR; TCRdb stores in-frame clones only, minus some. Of 120,000 to 150,000 clones in the sample, roughly 80% were seen once. Germline CDR1 and CDR2: KGHSH and LQKENI. V shed 3 bases and J shed 0 bases, with 14 bases lying between them. The CDR3 sequence is 16 residues long. The TCR originated in a man between 18 and 29 years old in good health and CMV-seronegative. The gene calls are TRBV18 and TRBJ1-1; possibly TRBD1 for D (6 bases). Sequences were obtained from PBMCs. CDR3 nucleotide sequence: TGTGCCAGCTCACCTCTTGGGGGCGACATGAACACTGAAGCTTTCTTT. This gives the protein CASSPLGGDMNTEAFF.